This T cell receptor beta chain was sequenced for a study of breast tumors, draining lymph nodes, adjacent tissues. TCRdb called the multiplex PCR reads again in MiXCR, with one record for every CDR3 protein. Found here are 130,000 or so distinct CDR3 sequences, less than 25% of them singletons; the top ten hold about 2.2%. This clonotype was seen repeatedly, ten times or more. This CDR3 comprises 15 residues. The V and J ends lost 10 bases and 5 bases, in that order; junction bases with no gene match: 14. The germline V gene encodes CDR1 SEHNR and CDR2 FQNEAQ (reference sequence). The lymph nodes were axillary draining lymph nodes from breast cancer patients.

V gene TRBV7-9 combines with J gene TRBJ2-5; 9 bases fit TRBD2. Sequenced: axillary lymph node tissue. The source is a female donor with breast cancer. Some clones in this sample may be carry-over from other donors' samples. The CDR3 DNA is TGTGCCACCGGGACTAGCCCCAACCCGGGGGAGACCCAGTACTTC. It translates to CATGTSPNPGETQYF.